Following are 4 T cell receptor beta chains from one sample sequenced in a study of T cell responses to AZD1222 COVID-19 vaccine. Here immunoSEQ multiplex PCR was the method, and the copy in TCRdb shows in-frame clones only, minus some. The sample contains roughly 97,000 clones, 85% to 90% of which appear only once. The source material was peripheral blood, sampled on day 0 of AZD1222 vaccination. These receptors were taken from an adult in good health.

The gene calls are TRBV7-6 and TRBJ2-2, with 7 bases fitting TRBD2. This CDR3 region has 17 residues. With V trimmed by 5 bases and J by 3 bases, 12 bases remained unmatched. Germline V gives CDR1 SGHVS, CDR2 FNYEAQ. CDR3 sequence reads: CASSGPQPGGDTGELFF. CDR3 nucleotide sequence: TGTGCCAGCAGCGGCCCTCAGCCGGGAGGCGACACCGGGGAGCTGTTTTTT.

CDR3 nucleotide sequence: TGTGCCCCACCAGGGAGAGCTTACGAGCAGTACTTC. Its translation: CAPPGRAYEQYF. V usage is TRBV21-1 and J usage is TRBJ2-7. TRBV21-1 is deemed a pseudogene. This CDR3 region has 12 residues.

The chain is built from TRBV12-3 or TRBV12-4 and TRBJ1-2; D is perhaps TRBD1 (6 bases). The CDR3 has 12 amino acids. Between the trimmed V and J ends, which lost 6 bases and 2 bases, there was a span of 7 bases. This CDR3 is CASSGQNYGYTF. In nucleotides, the CDR3 is TGTGCCAGCAGCGGACAGAACTATGGCTACACCTTC.

The genes are TRBV18 and TRBJ1-1, with 8 bases that match TRBD1. The CDR3 is made up of 16 amino acids. Germline CDR1 KGHSH, CDR2 LQKENI. Trimming took 3 bases from V and 4 from J; bases not matched to a gene: 10. The CDR3 bases are TGTGCCAGCTCACCGCCCTCCAGGGGGCGGGCCACTGAAGCTTTCTTT. It yields the protein CASSPPSRGRATEAFF.